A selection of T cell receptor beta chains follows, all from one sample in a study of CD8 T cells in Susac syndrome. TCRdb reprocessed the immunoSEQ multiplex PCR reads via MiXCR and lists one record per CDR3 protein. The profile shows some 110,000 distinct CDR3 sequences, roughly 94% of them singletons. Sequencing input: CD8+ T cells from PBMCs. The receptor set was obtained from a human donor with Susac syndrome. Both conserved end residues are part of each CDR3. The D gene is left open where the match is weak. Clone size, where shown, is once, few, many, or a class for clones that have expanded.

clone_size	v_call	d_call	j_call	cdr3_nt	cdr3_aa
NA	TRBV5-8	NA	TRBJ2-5	TGTGCCAGCAGCTTGGGAGGTGTTTTGGAGACCCAGTACTTC	CASSLGGVLETQYF
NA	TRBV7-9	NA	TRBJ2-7	TGTGCCAGCAGCCCCCCTGTACAGTACGAGCAGTACTTC	CASSPPVQYEQYF
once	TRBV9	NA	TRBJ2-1	TGTGCCAGCAGCGTAGTGGCAGGGGATTTGAGGAATGAGCAGTTCTTC	CASSVVAGDLRNEQFF
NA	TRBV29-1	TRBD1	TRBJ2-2	TGCAGCGTGACCGGGACAGGGAGAACCGGGGAGCTGTTTTTT	CSVTGTGRTGELFF
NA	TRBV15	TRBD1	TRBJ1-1	TGTGCCACCAGCAGTGGCGGACAGGACAGCCCTCCTGAAGCTTTCTTT	CATSSGGQDSPPEAFF
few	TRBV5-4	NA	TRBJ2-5	TGTGCCAGCAGCTTGGTAGCAGGGGAGGAAGAGACCCAGTACTTC	CASSLVAGEEETQYF
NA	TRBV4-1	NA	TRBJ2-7	TGCGCCAGCAGCCAAGGGGACAACCCTACCTACGAGCAGTACTTC	CASSQGDNPTYEQYF
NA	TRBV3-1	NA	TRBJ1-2	TGTGCCAGCAGCCAAGCACACTATGGCTACACCTTC	CASSQAHYGYTF
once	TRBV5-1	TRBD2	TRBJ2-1	TGCGCCAGCAGCTTTAGCGGGGGGGCCACCTACAATGAGCAGTTCTTC	CASSFSGGATYNEQFF
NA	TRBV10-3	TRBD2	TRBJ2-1	TGTGCCATCAGCGAGGGGGACGGGAGGGCCAATGAGCAGTTCTTC	CAISEGDGRANEQFF
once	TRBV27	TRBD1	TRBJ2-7	TGTGCCAGCAGTCCCAGGACAGGGAAAGGGGCCTACGAGCAGTACTTC	CASSPRTGKGAYEQYF
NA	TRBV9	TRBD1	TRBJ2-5	TGTGCCAGCACCCCAGGGGGCCAGGAGACCCAGTACTTC	CASTPGGQETQYF
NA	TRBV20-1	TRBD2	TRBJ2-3	TGCAGTGCTAGAGTTGGGACTATCAGGGCAGATACGCAGTATTTT	CSARVGTIRADTQYF
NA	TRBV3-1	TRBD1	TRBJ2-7	TGTGCCAGCAGCGGGACAGGGCCGCTCGAGCAGTACTTC	CASSGTGPLEQYF
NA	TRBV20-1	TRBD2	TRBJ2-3	TGCAGTGCTAGCACCACGACTAGCGGACCCACAGATACGCAGTATTTT	CSASTTTSGPTDTQYF
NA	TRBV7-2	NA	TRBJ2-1	TGTGCCAGCAGCTTAACGGGGGCGATATGGAATGAGCAGTTCTTC	CASSLTGAIWNEQFF
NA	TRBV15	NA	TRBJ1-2	TGTGCCACCAGCAGAGTACCCCTTGATGGCTACACCTTC	CATSRVPLDGYTF
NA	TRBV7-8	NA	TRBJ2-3	TGTGCCAGCAGCCCCCGACTCGATTCTAGCACAGATACGCAGTATTTT	CASSPRLDSSTDTQYF